This T cell receptor (beta chain) was recorded in a study of T cell repertoires in cytomegalovirus infection. The CDR3 is 14 residues long. Germline V lookup: CDR1 MNHEY, CDR2 SMNVEV (reference sequence). With 4 bases removed from V and 4 bases from J, the gap between germline ends came to 11 bases. MiXCR was run by TCRdb on the reads, yielding one entry per CDR3 protein. This table has more than 400,000 distinct CDR3 sequences, about 26% appearing once. The genes are TRBV27 and TRBJ1-5; tentatively, D is TRBD1 (6 bases). The TCR was taken from a human donor in good health (CMV status not recorded). Some clones in this sample may be carry-over from other donors' samples. The source material was PBMCs. CDR3 sequence reads: CASSSTGLNQPQHF. CDR3 bases: TGTGCCAGCAGTTCGACAGGATTAAATCAGCCCCAGCATTTT.